The text below deals with one T cell receptor beta chain. The CDR3 extends over 14 amino acids. Germline CDR1 reads WNHNN; CDR2 reads SYGVQD (reference sequence). Trimming pared 8 bases from V and 6 bases from J, leaving 17 bases between. Blood samples were obtained at baseline, cycle 4 day 1, and cycle 7 day 1. The data stem from a study of OX40 agonist ivuxolimab in advanced cancers. Study background: The study enrolled dose-escalation patients with hepatocellular carcinoma, melanoma, renal cell or head and neck cancer. The mean age was roughly 60 years, ranging from about 23 to 85, with more than 70% of participants male.

Sequencing used immunoSEQ multiplex PCR; TCRdb keeps in-frame clones, though not all of them. The sample holds about 79,000 clones; about nine tenths are singletons and the top ten take approximately 7%. The chain joins TRBV10-1 to TRBJ2-1; possibly TRBD1 or TRBD2 for D (5 bases each). The origin of this receptor is an adult with an advanced solid tumor such as melanoma, head and neck, liver or kidney cancer. Sequencing used CD4+ or CD8+ T cells sorted from blood, obtained in a trial of the OX40 agonist ivuxolimab. The CDR3 protein is CASGDPGPGNEQFF. Written as DNA, the CDR3 is TGCGCCAGCGGGGATCCGGGACCTGGCAATGAGCAGTTCTTC.